These T cell receptor beta chains were read from a single sample in a study of T cell responses to AZD1222 COVID-19 vaccine. TCRdb keeps only in-frame clones here, not all; method: immunoSEQ multiplex PCR. The table shows roughly 110,000 clones, with around nine tenths occurring only once. Sample: peripheral blood, taken on day 0 of AZD1222 vaccination. The receptors shown here come from an adult in good health. CDR3s include the opening cysteine and the closing phenylalanine or tryptophan. D genes are given only for firm matches. Clone size is not always given. Where it is, it says once, few, many or a class for expanded clones.

NA NA TRBJ2-1 TRBV6-1 CASSEVNGYNEQFF TGTGCCAGCAGTGAAGTTAATGGTTACAATGAGCAGTTCTTC
NA NA TRBJ1-3 TRBV29-1 CSVQQRNTIYF TGCAGCGTTCAGCAGAGAAACACCATATATTTT
NA NA TRBJ2-1 TRBV6-6 CASRDGGPNNEQFF TGTGCCAGCAGGGACGGGGGCCCCAACAATGAGCAGTTCTTC
NA NA TRBJ1-2 TRBV29-1 CSVFTPIYGYTF TGCAGCGTTTTTACACCGATCTATGGCTACACCTTC
NA NA TRBJ1-2 TRBV19 CASSPPAAGYTF TGTGCCAGTAGTCCCCCTGCCGCGGGCTACACCTTC
NA NA TRBJ2-5 TRBV4-2 CASSQGQVQETQYF TGTGCCAGCAGCCAAGGTCAGGTTCAAGAGACCCAGTACTTC
NA once TRBJ1-1 TRBV6-5 CASSRVFQNTEAFF TGTGCCAGCAGCAGGGTCTTCCAGAACACTGAAGCTTTCTTT
NA NA TRBJ2-2 TRBV18 CASSPPRRGELFF TGTGCCAGCTCACCACCGAGGCGCGGGGAGCTGTTTTTT
TRBD1 NA TRBJ2-3 TRBV11-2 CASSFRTGGSTDTQYF TGTGCCAGCAGCTTCCGGACAGGGGGGAGCACAGATACGCAGTATTTT
NA once TRBJ1-1 TRBV6-6 CASSYAGIMNTEAFF TGTGCCAGCAGTTACGCAGGGATAATGAACACTGAAGCTTTCTTT
NA NA TRBJ2-7 TRBV6-4 CASAETADSYEQYF TGTGCCAGCGCTGAGACAGCGGACTCCTACGAGCAGTACTTC
TRBD1 NA TRBJ1-2 TRBV5-4 CASTPPGTGGVDGYTF TGTGCCAGCACCCCACCGGGGACAGGTGGAGTGGATGGCTACACCTTC
NA NA TRBJ1-3 TRBV12-3/TRBV12-4 CASSLVSGNTIYF TGTGCCAGCAGTTTGGTCTCTGGAAACACCATATATTTT
NA NA TRBJ2-1 TRBV5-1 CASWGGQADNEQFF TGCGCCAGCTGGGGTGGTCAGGCTGACAATGAGCAGTTCTTC
NA NA TRBJ2-2 TRBV6-2/TRBV6-3 CASSYSGEAAGELFF TGTGCCAGCAGTTACTCGGGGGAGGCGGCCGGGGAGCTGTTTTTT
NA NA TRBJ1-2 TRBV6-2/TRBV6-3 CASSFEEERDYGYTF TGTGCCAGCAGTTTCGAGGAGGAAAGGGACTATGGCTACACCTTC
NA few TRBJ1-5 TRBV19 CASKVDHRSEGPQHF TGTGCCAGTAAAGTTGACCATCGGAGCGAGGGGCCCCAGCATTTT
NA NA TRBJ1-2 TRBV5-4 CASRVGDGRGYTF TGTGCCAGCAGGGTAGGGGATGGGCGTGGCTACACCTTC
NA NA TRBJ2-7 TRBV30 CAWTLGYEQYF TGTGCCTGGACACTAGGCTACGAGCAGTACTTC
TRBD1 once TRBJ1-4 TRBV2 CASRFRDRDEKLFF TGTGCCAGCAGATTCCGGGACAGGGATGAAAAACTGTTTTTT
TRBD2 NA TRBJ2-3 TRBV19 CASTRRTSGGASTDTQYF TGTGCCAGCACCAGGCGGACTAGCGGGGGGGCCAGCACAGATACGCAGTATTTT
NA NA TRBJ2-2 TRBV10-1 CASSDSLTGELFF TGCGCCAGCAGTGACTCACTAACCGGGGAGCTGTTTTTT
NA NA TRBJ2-7 TRBV5-1 CASSLISGSYEQYF TGCGCCAGCAGCTTGATTTCAGGCTCCTACGAGCAGTACTTC
NA NA TRBJ1-5 TRBV6-4 CASSVHEPSNQPQHF TGTGCCAGCAGTGTACATGAACCTAGCAATCAGCCCCAGCATTTT
NA NA TRBJ1-4 TRBV9 CASSVADGRGEKLFF TGTGCCAGCAGCGTAGCTGATGGAAGGGGTGAAAAACTGTTTTTT
NA NA TRBJ2-7 TRBV6-5 CASRSIGPAYEQYF TGTGCCAGCAGGTCCATCGGGCCTGCCTACGAGCAGTACTTC
NA NA TRBJ1-4 TRBV2 CASAPATNEKLFF TGTGCCAGCGCCCCCGCAACTAATGAAAAACTGTTTTTT
NA NA TRBJ2-6 TRBV7-6 CASSLFPPGAGASSGANVLTF TGTGCCAGCAGCTTATTCCCCCCGGGGGCGGGTGCGAGCTCTGGGGCCAACGTCCTGACTTTC
TRBD1 NA TRBJ2-7 TRBV6-5 CASRELRTGGQYF TGTGCCAGCCGAGAGCTAAGGACAGGAGGGCAGTACTTC
TRBD1 NA TRBJ2-7 TRBV19 CASSMLTGGMNEQYF TGTGCCAGTAGTATGCTGACAGGGGGCATGAACGAGCAGTACTTC
NA NA TRBJ1-2 TRBV28 CASGRPTGYGYTF TGTGCCAGCGGGAGACCTACTGGCTATGGCTACACCTTC
TRBD2 NA TRBJ2-5 TRBV4-1 CASSPRVAGEETQYF TGCGCCAGCAGCCCCCGGGTAGCGGGGGAAGAGACCCAGTACTTC
TRBD2 NA TRBJ2-2 TRBV7-2 CASSFELAGGTGELFF TGTGCCAGCAGCTTTGAACTAGCGGGGGGCACCGGGGAGCTGTTTTTT
NA NA TRBJ1-5 TRBV10-2 CASSEPGFRGNQPQHF TGCGCCAGCAGTGAGCCGGGTTTCCGGGGGAATCAGCCCCAGCATTTT
TRBD2 NA TRBJ2-1 TRBV3-1/TRBV3-2 CASSQPGTSGYSYNEQFF TGTGCCAGCAGCCAACCCGGGACTAGCGGATACTCCTACAATGAGCAGTTCTTC
NA NA TRBJ2-7 TRBV11-2 CASIIGPGSYEQYF TGTGCCAGCATTATTGGGCCAGGCTCCTACGAGCAGTACTTC
TRBD1 NA TRBJ1-5 TRBV5-1 CASSPDRGSNQPQHF TGCGCCAGCAGCCCGGACAGGGGTAGCAATCAGCCCCAGCATTTT
NA NA TRBJ1-3 TRBV30 CAWSVPRNGGNTIYF TGTGCCTGGAGTGTCCCCCGGAATGGAGGAAACACCATATATTTT
NA NA TRBJ2-2 TRBV2 CASSEVVTRELFF TGTGCCAGCAGTGAAGTGGTTACCAGGGAGCTGTTTTTT
NA once TRBJ1-6 TRBV4-2 CASSQAAGPGWPLHF TGTGCCAGCAGCCAAGCGGCAGGGCCTGGGTGGCCCCTCCACTTT
NA NA TRBJ1-2 TRBV3-1/TRBV3-2 CASSLAAGSGYTF TGTGCCAGCAGCCTAGCAGCGGGGAGCGGCTACACCTTC
NA NA TRBJ1-2 TRBV12-3/TRBV12-4 CASTAVSNYGYTF TGTGCCAGCACGGCAGTATCTAACTATGGCTACACCTTC
NA NA TRBJ2-3 TRBV7-9 CATGGTLDTQYF TGTGCCACCGGCGGAACGCTCGATACGCAGTATTTT
NA NA TRBJ1-4 TRBV10-3 CAISSGFEGANEKLFF TGTGCCATCAGTAGTGGTTTTGAGGGTGCAAATGAAAAACTGTTTTTT
TRBD2 NA TRBJ2-7 TRBV7-2 CASSFPPGLVSYEQYF TGTGCCAGCAGCTTCCCACCGGGACTAGTATCCTACGAGCAGTACTTC
NA NA TRBJ1-1 TRBV5-1 CASSLNSANTEAFF TGCGCCAGCAGCTTAAACAGTGCGAACACTGAAGCTTTCTTT
NA NA TRBJ2-3 TRBV9 CASSPPLLTDTQYF TGTGCCAGCAGCCCACCTTTATTGACAGATACGCAGTATTTT
NA NA TRBJ2-5 TRBV29-1 CSVVIGAETQYF TGCAGCGTTGTTATCGGTGCGGAGACCCAGTACTTC
NA NA TRBJ2-2 TRBV5-1 CASSLGLTNTGELFF TGCGCCAGCAGCCTGGGACTCACGAACACCGGGGAGCTGTTTTTT
NA NA TRBJ2-3 TRBV29-1 CSVEGLFADSTDTQYF TGCAGCGTTGAAGGGTTGTTTGCAGACAGCACAGATACGCAGTATTTT